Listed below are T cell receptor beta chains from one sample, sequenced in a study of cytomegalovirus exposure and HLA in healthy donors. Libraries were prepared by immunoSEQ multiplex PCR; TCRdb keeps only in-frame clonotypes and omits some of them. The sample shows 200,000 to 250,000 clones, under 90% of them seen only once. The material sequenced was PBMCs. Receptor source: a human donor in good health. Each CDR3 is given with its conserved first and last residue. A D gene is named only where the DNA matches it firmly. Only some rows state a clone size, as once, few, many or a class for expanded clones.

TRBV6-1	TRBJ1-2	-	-	CASRTQGWYGYTF	TGTGCCAGCAGAACACAGGGTTGGTATGGCTACACCTTC
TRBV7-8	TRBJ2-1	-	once	CASSLVGGIYNEQFF	TGTGCCAGCAGCTTAGTAGGAGGGATTTACAATGAGCAGTTCTTC
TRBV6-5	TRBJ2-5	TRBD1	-	CASSYSLTGESETQYF	TGTGCCAGCAGTTACTCACTGACAGGGGAGTCGGAGACCCAGTACTTC
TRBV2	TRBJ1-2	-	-	CARQWGRYGYTF	TGTGCCCGGCAATGGGGGAGGTATGGCTACACCTTC
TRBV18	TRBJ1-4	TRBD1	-	CASSPNRGLNEKLFF	TGTGCCAGCTCACCCAACAGGGGTTTAAATGAAAAACTGTTTTTT
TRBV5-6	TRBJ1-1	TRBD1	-	CASSPWTGGTWGAFF	TGTGCCAGCAGCCCCTGGACAGGGGGGACGTGGGGAGCTTTCTTT
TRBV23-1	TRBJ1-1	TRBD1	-	CASSQKAGGNLIEAFF	TGCGCCAGCAGTCAAAAGGCAGGGGGTAATTTGATTGAAGCTTTCTTT
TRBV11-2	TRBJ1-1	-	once	CASSLGPGLSEAFF	TGTGCCAGCAGCCTCGGGCCAGGACTCTCGGAAGCTTTCTTT
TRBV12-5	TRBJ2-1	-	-	CASGLGGAAYNEQFF	TGTGCTAGTGGTTTGGGCGGGGCGGCCTACAATGAGCAGTTCTTC
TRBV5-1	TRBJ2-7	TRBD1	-	CASSPGQGVYEQYF	TGCGCCAGCAGCCCGGGACAGGGGGTGTACGAGCAGTACTTC
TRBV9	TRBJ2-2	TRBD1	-	CASSELPGGTGELFF	TGTGCCAGCAGCGAACTTCCAGGGGGAACCGGGGAGCTGTTTTTT
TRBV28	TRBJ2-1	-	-	CASSLAGKYNEQFF	TGTGCCAGCAGTTTAGCGGGAAAATACAATGAGCAGTTCTTC
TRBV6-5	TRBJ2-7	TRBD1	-	CASSYSDRAYEQYF	TGTGCCAGCAGTTATTCCGACAGGGCCTACGAGCAGTACTTC
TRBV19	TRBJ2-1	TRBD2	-	CASTLFTGARTSVSYNEQFF	TGTGCCAGTACCTTATTTACAGGGGCGAGGACTAGCGTCTCCTACAATGAGCAGTTCTTC
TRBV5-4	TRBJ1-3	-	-	CASSFGQPSGNTIYF	TGTGCCAGCAGCTTCGGACAGCCCTCTGGAAACACCATATATTTT
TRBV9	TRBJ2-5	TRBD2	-	CASSVGTSGSQETQYF	TGTGCCAGCAGCGTGGGGACTAGCGGGAGTCAAGAGACCCAGTACTTC
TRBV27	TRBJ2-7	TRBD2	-	CASSLQASGTYEQYF	TGTGCCAGCAGTTTGCAGGCTAGCGGGACCTACGAGCAGTACTTC